The source of this T cell receptor beta chain is a study of T cell repertoires in cytomegalovirus infection. Study details: Recently described HLA-C-restricted plus well-studied HLA-B-restricted CMV epitopes were used. It was the public TCR beta signatures that indicated both CMV infection and matching HLA type. Study-level points and caveats: Pooled public TCR beta family frequency picked out CMV carriers with the relevant HLA. The ex vivo response showed dominance by HLA-C-restricted CMV-specific TCR beta clonotypes.

This CDR3 comprises 14 residues. Trimming left V 4 bases short and J 1 base short, with 11 bases between. Germline CDR1 is LGHNA and CDR2 is YNFKEQ. TCRdb fed the reads into MiXCR, producing one record per CDR3 protein. The sample carries about 160,000 distinct CDR3 sequences, roughly a fifth recorded once. As concerns this clonotype: Its antigen remains unidentified.

The material was CD8+ T cells from cultured PBMCs, obtained from culture after CMV antigen stimulation. The V gene is TRBV4-2, the J gene TRBJ2-7; no definite D call. This receptor was identified in a human donor in good health (CMV status not recorded). Some clones in this sample may be carry-over from other donors' samples. The chain's CDR3 is CASSPFLPSYEQYF. The CDR3 DNA follows: TGTGCCAGCAGCCCATTTCTTCCTTCCTACGAGCAGTACTTC.